A single sample gave rise to the 17 T cell receptor beta chains below, sequenced in a study of cytomegalovirus exposure and HLA in healthy donors. The table came from immunoSEQ multiplex PCR; TCRdb's copy has only in-frame clones and leaves some out. There are tens of thousands of clones in the sample; around 89% occur only once, and around 1.2% lies in the top ten. Source material: PBMCs. Receptors were obtained from a woman younger than 35 in good health and CMV-seronegative.

The chain links TRBV28 to TRBJ2-1, with 8 bases fitting TRBD2. Trimming removed 4 bases from V and 0 bases from J; junction bases left unmatched: 11. The CDR3 loop spans 18 amino acids. CDR1 MDHEN and CDR2 SYDVKM come from the germline V gene. The CDR3 bases are TGTGCCAGCAGTTCCCCTCCCGGGGGGGCCCACTCCTACAATGAGCAGTTCTTC. It encodes CASSSPPGGAHSYNEQFF.

As DNA, the CDR3 is TGCGCCAGCAGTCCCGGGGGCTCCTACAATGAGCAGTTCTTC. This encodes CASSPGGSYNEQFF. The rearrangement joins TRBV5-1 to TRBJ2-1, with D maybe TRBD2 (6 bases). V was shortened by 5 bases and J by 0 bases, with 9 bases between the two germline ends. The CDR3 consists of 14 residues. Per the germline V gene, CDR1 is SGHRS and CDR2 is YFSETQ.

V gene TRBV30 combines with J gene TRBJ2-6; TRBD1 agrees at 8 bases. The CDR3 extends over 17 amino acids. V lost 5 bases, J lost 2 bases, and 11 bases stayed unmatched. Germline V gives CDR1 GTSNPN, CDR2 SVGIG (reference sequence). CDR3: CAWRRGRVQAGANVLTF. DNA of the CDR3: TGTGCCTGGCGCAGGGGGCGAGTTCAGGCTGGGGCCAACGTCCTGACTTTC. Based on the CDR3 plus reference TRBV30 and TRBJ2-6, the full variable domain is SQTIHQWPATLVQPVGSPLSLECTVEGTSNPNLYWYRQAAGRGLQLLFYSVGIGQISSEVPQNLSASRPQDRQFILSSKKLLLSDSGFYLCAWRRGRVQAGANVLTFGAGSRLTVL.

In this sample, this clone turned up once. Distinct nucleotide sequences in the sample also encode this CDR3. The gene calls are TRBV18 and TRBJ1-5, with D possibly TRBD1 on 6 matching bases. CDR1 KGHSH and CDR2 LQKENI come from the germline V gene. There are 14 residues in the CDR3. Trimming stripped 3 bases from V and 1 base from J, with 7 bases between. The CDR3 reads CASSPQGSNQPQHF. DNA for the CDR3: TGTGCCAGCTCACCGCAGGGGAGCAATCAGCCCCAGCATTTT.

The rearrangement uses TRBV19 and TRBJ1-2, with 8 positions matching TRBD1. Germline CDR1 is LNHDA and CDR2 is SQIVND (reference sequence). After removal of 3 bases from V and 0 bases from J, the junction contained 0 bases not matched to a gene. The CDR3 is made up of 14 amino acids. CDR3 loop: CASSMGQANYGYTF. In nucleotides, the CDR3 is TGTGCCAGTAGTATGGGACAGGCTAACTATGGCTACACCTTC.

The V and J genes are TRBV30 and TRBJ1-1, with a tentative D call TRBD1 (5 bases). The CDR3 has 16 residues. The V and J ends lost 0 bases and 4 bases respectively, with 18 bases between them. In germline, CDR1 is GTSNPN, CDR2 SVGIG (reference sequence). CDR3 sequence: CAWSVWGWEGTTEAFF. CDR3 coding DNA: TGTGCCTGGAGTGTATGGGGCTGGGAGGGGACCACTGAAGCTTTCTTT.

This sequence joins TRBV27 and TRBJ2-7; 7 bases are a match to TRBD2. V shed 6 bases, J shed 5 bases, and the junction held 10 bases outside the gene matches. Germline lookup yields CDR1 MNHEY and CDR2 SMNVEV (reference sequence). CDR3 length equals 14 residues. This CDR3 reads CASRPWEGEDEQYF. The CDR3 DNA sequence: TGTGCCAGCAGGCCCTGGGAGGGTGAGGACGAGCAGTACTTC.

The rearrangement links TRBV7-2 to TRBJ2-1, with 9 bases matching TRBD2. The length of the CDR3 is 15 residues. V lost 3 bases to trimming and J lost 10 bases; unmatched junction nucleotides: 10. Germline CDR1 reads SGHTA; CDR2 reads FQGNSA. The CDR3 nucleotides are TGTGCCAGCAGCTTGGGGACTAGCTTACCCTTGGAGCAGTTCTTC. Its protein product is CASSLGTSLPLEQFF.

This clone was recorded only once. The chain recombines TRBV14 with TRBJ2-6, with TRBD1 identical over 7 bases. V was clipped by 0 bases and J by 2 bases; unmatched bases: 1. Per germline, CDR1 SGHDN and CDR2 FVKESK. The CDR3 totals 16 residues. The CDR3, as DNA: TGTGCCAGCAGCCAAGACAGGGGGACTGGGGCCAACGTCCTGACTTTC. Amino acids: CASSQDRGTGANVLTF. Filled out from reference TRBV14 and TRBJ2-6, the complete variable domain reads EAGVTQFPSHSVIEKGQTVTLRCDPISGHDNLYWYRRVMGKEIKFLLHFVKESKQDESGMPNNRFLAERTGGTYSTLKVQPAELEDSGVYFCASSQDRGTGANVLTFGAGSRLTVL.

The table lists this clone with a few counts. DNA of the CDR3: TGTGCCATACAGACAGGGGCTGGAAACACCATATATTTT. The encoded protein is CAIQTGAGNTIYF. J is TRBJ1-3 and V is TRBV30; 8 nucleotides align to TRBD1. In germline, CDR1 is GTSNPN, CDR2 SVGIG (reference sequence). The junction had 5 bases not matched to a gene; V was cut back by 8 bases and J by 2 bases. There are 13 residues in the CDR3.

This clone was seen only once. V gene TRBV21-1 combines with J gene TRBJ1-5; the D call TRBD1 from the table was never checked on the DNA. TRBV21-1 is noted as a pseudogene. The CDR3 has 16 amino acids. The CDR3 loop reads CASSKLGGQSNQPQHF. CDR3 nucleotides: TGTGCCAGCAGCAAATTGGGGGGACAGAGCAATCAGCCCCAGCATTTT.

This clone showed up just once. The chain has TRBV7-9 and TRBJ1-6; 8 bases match TRBD1. CDR1 and CDR2 from the germline V gene are SEHNR and FQNEAQ (reference sequence). V shed 5 bases, J shed 7 bases, and the junction held 10 bases outside the gene matches. The CDR3 length is 16 residues. CDR3 nucleotide sequence: TGTGCCAGCAGCCTAACTACAGGGGGGGGAAATTCACCCCTCCACTTT. This sequence encodes CASSLTTGGGNSPLHF.

The rearrangement links TRBV7-2 to TRBJ2-1; D is possibly TRBD2 (5 bases). With 5 bases removed from V and 15 bases from J, the gap between germline ends came to 14 bases. The CDR3 consists of 11 residues. CDR1 is SGHTA and CDR2 is FQGNSA in the germline V gene. Here the CDR3 reads CASSLGLAWFF. The CDR3 DNA is TGTGCCAGCAGCCTAGGGCTAGCCTGGTTCTTC.

The chain links TRBV7-9 to TRBJ2-1; unclear D gene. Trimming shortened V by 1 base and J by 7 bases, and 5 bases separated the two germline ends. CDR1 is SEHNR, CDR2 FQNEAQ, per germline (reference sequence). The CDR3 contains 12 residues. The CDR3 loop is CASSLVGNEQFF. The DNA of the CDR3 is TGTGCCAGCAGCTTAGTCGGGAATGAGCAGTTCTTC.

The chain uses TRBV7-2 and TRBJ2-2; 10 nucleotides agree with TRBD2. Germline CDR1 SGHTA, CDR2 FQGNSA. This CDR3 is built from 19 residues. The ends lost 5 bases at V and 1 base at J; junction bases unmatched: 13. CDR3 nucleotides: TGTGCCAGCAGCCTGGGACTAGCGAAACCCTCGATGAACACCGGGGAGCTGTTTTTT. Its protein is CASSLGLAKPSMNTGELFF.

The J gene is TRBJ2-2, the V gene TRBV30; tentative D call: TRBD1 (5 bases). Germline V gives CDR1 GTSNPN, CDR2 SVGIG (reference sequence). V lost 2 bases and J 7 bases, leaving 11 bases between the germline ends. The CDR3 totals 13 residues. The CDR3 DNA reads as TGTGCCTGGAGTAGCACAGGACACGGGGAGCTGTTTTTT. It yields the protein CAWSSTGHGELFF. Filled out from reference TRBV30 and TRBJ2-2, the complete variable domain reads SQTIHQWPATLVQPVGSPLSLECTVEGTSNPNLYWYRQAAGRGLQLLFYSVGIGQISSEVPQNLSASRPQDRQFILSSKKLLLSDSGFYLCAWSSTGHGELFFGEGSRLTVL.

This rearrangement joins TRBV29-1 to TRBJ1-6; the D is unclear. The length of the CDR3 is 13 residues. V lost 5 bases to trimming and J lost 3 bases, with 8 bases between them. Germline CDR1 reads SQVTM; CDR2 reads ANQGSEA. The CDR3 nucleotides are TGCAGCGTTCAGGCAGACTATAATTCACCCCTCCACTTT. Residues: CSVQADYNSPLHF.